Listed below are T cell receptor beta chains from one sample, sequenced in a study of blood T cell repertoires in COVID-19. The table came from immunoSEQ multiplex PCR; TCRdb's copy has only in-frame clones and leaves some out. The sample holds some 97,000 clones; around nine tenths are singletons and the top ten take 5.7%. The specimen sequenced was peripheral blood. These receptors all stem from a man aged 65-85 years with acute or convalescent COVID-19. CDR3s include the opening cysteine and the closing phenylalanine or tryptophan. D genes are given only for firm matches. The listing skips clone size in some rows; elsewhere it reads once, few, many or a size class.

v_call,d_call,j_call,clone_size,cdr3_aa,cdr3_nt
TRBV6-5,.,TRBJ1-1,.,CASSYHSGNTEAFF,TGTGCCAGCAGTTACCACAGTGGGAACACTGAAGCTTTCTTT
TRBV7-2,TRBD1,TRBJ2-7,.,CASSLEVGTGTYEQYF,TGTGCCAGCAGCTTAGAAGTAGGGACAGGGACGTACGAGCAGTACTTC
TRBV12-3/TRBV12-4,.,TRBJ1-3,.,CASRRGAGNTIYF,TGTGCCAGCCGGCGAGGCGCTGGAAACACCATATATTTT
TRBV5-1,TRBD1,TRBJ2-2,.,CASSPGQGGGSTGELFF,TGCGCCAGCAGCCCGGGACAGGGGGGCGGCTCCACCGGGGAGCTGTTTTTT
TRBV18,TRBD1,TRBJ1-4,.,CASSVRDRDEKLFF,TGTGCCAGCTCAGTCCGGGACAGGGATGAAAAACTGTTTTTT
TRBV4-2,.,TRBJ1-1,.,CASSQDSAGRLTEAFF,TGTGCCAGCAGCCAAGATTCCGCGGGCAGGCTCACTGAAGCTTTCTTT
TRBV19,.,TRBJ1-5,.,CASSIDLNQPQHF,TGTGCCAGTAGTATAGATCTAAATCAGCCCCAGCATTTT
TRBV7-6,.,TRBJ1-1,.,CASSSPISDRNTEAFF,TGTGCCAGCAGCTCGCCTATATCGGACAGAAACACTGAAGCTTTCTTT
TRBV11-2,.,TRBJ2-2,.,CASSRQGRAGELFF,TGTGCCAGCAGTAGACAGGGGAGGGCCGGGGAGCTGTTTTTT
TRBV4-2,TRBD1,TRBJ2-7,.,CASSQDGQGGSYEQYF,TGTGCCAGCAGCCAAGATGGACAGGGTGGATCCTACGAGCAGTACTTC
TRBV2,.,TRBJ2-7,.,CASSDWPDSYEQYF,TGTGCCAGCAGTGACTGGCCCGACTCCTACGAGCAGTACTTC
TRBV14,.,TRBJ1-2,.,CASSHGLTGFLGYGYTF,TGTGCCAGCAGCCATGGGCTTACAGGGTTCCTTGGCTATGGCTACACCTTC
TRBV6-6,TRBD1,TRBJ1-3,.,CASSTGQGTGNTIYF,TGTGCCAGCAGTACGGGACAGGGCACTGGAAACACCATATATTTT
TRBV18,.,TRBJ2-7,.,CASSPYAVKRQAYEQYF,TGTGCCAGCTCACCATATGCCGTGAAGCGGCAAGCCTACGAGCAGTACTTC
TRBV6-5,TRBD1,TRBJ1-2,.,CAGTGTGNYGYTF,TGTGCCGGCACCGGGACAGGGAACTATGGCTACACCTTC
TRBV5-5,TRBD1,TRBJ2-2,.,CASSLDRERGGELFF,TGTGCCAGCAGCCTCGACAGGGAGAGGGGCGGGGAGCTGTTTTTT
TRBV11-2,.,TRBJ1-4,.,CASSSLEGFGEKLFF,TGTGCCAGCAGCTCCCTGGAGGGATTTGGTGAAAAACTGTTTTTT
TRBV28,.,TRBJ1-2,.,CASSRTDTGFLGYTF,TGTGCCAGCAGTCGGACCGATACAGGGTTCCTTGGCTACACCTTC
TRBV6-5,.,TRBJ1-5,.,CASSPGFPPQHF,TGTGCCAGCAGTCCAGGGTTCCCGCCCCAGCATTTT
TRBV5-1,TRBD2,TRBJ2-1,.,CASSFNRLAPTSGMRNEQFF,TGCGCCAGCAGCTTTAATAGGTTGGCTCCTACTAGCGGGATGAGGAATGAGCAGTTCTTC
TRBV4-3,TRBD2,TRBJ2-4,once,CASSQDQPSGSDIQYF,TGCGCCAGCAGCCAAGATCAGCCTAGCGGGTCAGACATTCAGTACTTC
TRBV7-9,.,TRBJ2-1,few,CASSLIDAEQFF,TGTGCCAGCAGCTTAATCGATGCGGAGCAGTTCTTC
TRBV15,.,TRBJ1-1,once,CATRMLGGMNTEAFF,TGTGCCACCAGGATGCTGGGGGGGATGAACACTGAAGCTTTCTTT
TRBV12-3/TRBV12-4,.,TRBJ1-2,.,CASGQDYGYTF,TGTGCCAGCGGACAAGACTATGGCTACACCTTC
TRBV5-1,TRBD1,TRBJ1-4,.,CASSLDRGYEKLFF,TGCGCCAGCAGTTTGGACAGGGGATATGAAAAACTGTTTTTT
TRBV27,.,TRBJ2-6,.,CASSEQGISGANVLTF,TGTGCCAGCAGTGAACAGGGTATCTCTGGGGCCAACGTCCTGACTTTC
TRBV11-2,.,TRBJ1-3,.,CASSLGGQGAGNTIYF,TGTGCCAGCAGCTTGGGGGGGCAGGGTGCTGGAAACACCATATATTTT